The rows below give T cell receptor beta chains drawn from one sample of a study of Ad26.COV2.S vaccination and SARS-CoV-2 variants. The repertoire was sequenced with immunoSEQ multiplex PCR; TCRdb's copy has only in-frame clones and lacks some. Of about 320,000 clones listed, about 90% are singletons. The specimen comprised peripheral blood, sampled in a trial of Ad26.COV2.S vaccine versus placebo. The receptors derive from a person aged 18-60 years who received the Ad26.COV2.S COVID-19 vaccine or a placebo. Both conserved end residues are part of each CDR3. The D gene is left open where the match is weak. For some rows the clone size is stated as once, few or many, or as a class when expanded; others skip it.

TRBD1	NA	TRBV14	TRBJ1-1	TGTGCCAGCAGCCAATCCCGACAGGGCGGGGGCGCTTTCTTT	CASSQSRQGGGAFF
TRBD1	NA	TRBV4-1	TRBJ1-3	TGCGCCAGCAGCCAAGGATCCCCCTTTGGGGACAGGGCATTCGGAAACACCATATATTTT	CASSQGSPFGDRAFGNTIYF
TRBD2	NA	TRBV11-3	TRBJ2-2	TGTGCCAGCAGCTCCCGGACTAGCGTTCACGGGGAGCTGTTTTTT	CASSSRTSVHGELFF
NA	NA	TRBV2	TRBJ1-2	TGTGCCAGCACTATAGACAGTCTATACGGCTACACCTTC	CASTIDSLYGYTF
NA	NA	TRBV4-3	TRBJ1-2	TGCGCCAGCAGCCTTGGTCCCGGGTTGGCTCCTGGCTACACCTTC	CASSLGPGLAPGYTF
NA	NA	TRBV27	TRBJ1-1	TGTGCCAGCAGTTTATCGGGGGGGTCTGAAGCTTTCTTT	CASSLSGGSEAFF
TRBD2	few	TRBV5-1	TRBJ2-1	TGCGCCAGCAGCCCCAGAGCGGGGGGTTCTATCTACAATGAGCAGTTCTTC	CASSPRAGGSIYNEQFF
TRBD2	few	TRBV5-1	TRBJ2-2	TGCGCCAGCACCGGGACTAGCGGGGGGGCGAGTACCGGGGAGCTGTTTTTT	CASTGTSGGASTGELFF
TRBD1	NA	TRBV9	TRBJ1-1	TGTGCCAGCAGCGTAGAACAGGGGGTCCACACTGAAGCTTTCTTT	CASSVEQGVHTEAFF
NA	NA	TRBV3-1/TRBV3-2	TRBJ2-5	TGTGCCAGCAGCTACTCGGAGACCCAGTACTTC	CASSYSETQYF
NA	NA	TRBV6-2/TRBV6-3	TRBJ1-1	TGTGCCAGCAGTCGAGACCCCGGAGGAGTAACTGAAGCTTTCTTT	CASSRDPGGVTEAFF
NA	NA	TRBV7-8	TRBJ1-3	TGTGCCAGCAGCTTAGATAGGGTCGGAAACACCATATATTTT	CASSLDRVGNTIYF
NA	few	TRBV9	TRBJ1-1	TGTGCCAGCAGCCCTCTGGGATCAATGAACACTGAAGCTTTCTTT	CASSPLGSMNTEAFF
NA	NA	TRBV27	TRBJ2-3	TGTGCCAGCAGTTCGGCCCACAGCACAGATACGCAGTATTTT	CASSSAHSTDTQYF
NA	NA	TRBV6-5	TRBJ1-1	TGTGCCAGCAGTAACCCGAGAAGACCCAACACTGAAGCTTTCTTT	CASSNPRRPNTEAFF
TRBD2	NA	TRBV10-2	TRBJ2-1	TGCGCCAGCAGTGAGTCTGTAATAGCGGGGACCTACAATGAGCAGTTCTTC	CASSESVIAGTYNEQFF
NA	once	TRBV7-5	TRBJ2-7	TGTGCCAGAAGCCCGGGGGGCGGCTACGAGCAGTACTTC	CARSPGGGYEQYF
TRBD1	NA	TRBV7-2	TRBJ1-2	TGTGCCAGCAGCCAGCAGACAGGGCGGGTGGGAGGCTACACCTTC	CASSQQTGRVGGYTF
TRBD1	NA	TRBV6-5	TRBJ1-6	TGTGCCAGCACCCTACAGGGGTGGAATTCACCCCTCCACTTT	CASTLQGWNSPLHF
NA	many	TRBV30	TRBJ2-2	TGTGCCTGGAGTGCCGGGACTAACACCGGGGAGCTGTTTTTT	CAWSAGTNTGELFF
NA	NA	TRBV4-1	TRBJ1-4	TGCGCCAGCAGCCCCCGTAGGGCGGTGGGCGGTGAAAAACTGTTTTTT	CASSPRRAVGGEKLFF
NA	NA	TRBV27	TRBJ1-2	TGTGCCAGCAGTTCGAATTACGGTGGCTACACCTTC	CASSSNYGGYTF
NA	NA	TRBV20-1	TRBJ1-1	TGCAGTGCTAGTGATCCCCGGAACACTGAAGCTTTCTTT	CSASDPRNTEAFF
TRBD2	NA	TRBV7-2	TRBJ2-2	TGTGCCAGCAGCTTGTTTAGCGGGGGGCGCACCGGGGAGCTGTTTTTT	CASSLFSGGRTGELFF
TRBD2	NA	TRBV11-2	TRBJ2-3	TGTGCCAGCAGCTTAGGGAAAGCGGGAGGGGGCACAGATACGCAGTATTTT	CASSLGKAGGGTDTQYF
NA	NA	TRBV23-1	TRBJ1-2	TGCGCCAGCAGTCTCCCCGGGGCAGGGTCGGGTGGCTACACCTTC	CASSLPGAGSGGYTF
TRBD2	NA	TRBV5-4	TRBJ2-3	TGTGCCAGCAGCGCCCCGACCGGACTAGCACCACCCTTATACACAGATACGCAGTATTTT	CASSAPTGLAPPLYTDTQYF
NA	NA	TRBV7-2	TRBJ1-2	TGTGCCAGCAGCTTAGGGATCAATCAGGGGAACTATGGCTACACCTTC	CASSLGINQGNYGYTF
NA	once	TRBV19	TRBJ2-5	TGTGCCAGCCGGGCCATAGGAGAAGAGACCCAGTACTTC	CASRAIGEETQYF
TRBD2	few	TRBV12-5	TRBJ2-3	TGTGCTAGTGGTTTGGTACCTAGCGGGAGACGGTCCCCTGGAACCGCTAGCACAGATACGCAGTATTTT	CASGLVPSGRRSPGTASTDTQYF
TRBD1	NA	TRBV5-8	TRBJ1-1	TGTGCCAGCAGCTTCTTAGGGGGCGACACTGAAGCTTTCTTT	CASSFLGGDTEAFF
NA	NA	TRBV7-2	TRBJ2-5	TGTGCCAGCAGCTTAGATCCGGGTTGGGGAGAGACCCAGTACTTC	CASSLDPGWGETQYF
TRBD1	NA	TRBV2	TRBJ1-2	TGTGCCAGCAGAGAGCCGGACAGGGATGGCTACACCTTC	CASREPDRDGYTF
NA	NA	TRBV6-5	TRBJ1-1	TGTGCCAGCAGTTCTCCATCGGGGAACACTGAAGCTTTCTTT	CASSSPSGNTEAFF
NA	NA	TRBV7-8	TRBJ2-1	TGTGCCAGCAGCCACCGGGACTCTTACAATGAGCAGTTCTTC	CASSHRDSYNEQFF
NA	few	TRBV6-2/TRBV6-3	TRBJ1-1	TGTGCCAGCAGCCTAGGGGGGAACACTGAAGCTTTCTTT	CASSLGGNTEAFF
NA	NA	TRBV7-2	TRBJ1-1	TGTGCCAGCAGCCTTCTGACTTTGCCGATCTTT	CASSLLTLPIF
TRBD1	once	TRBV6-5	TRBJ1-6	TGTGCCAGCAGGACAGGGCACAATCCGAATTCACCCCTCCACTTT	CASRTGHNPNSPLHF
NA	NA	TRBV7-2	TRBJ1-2	TGTGCCAGCAGCTTAGTCTGGACACGATACTACTATGGCTACACCTTC	CASSLVWTRYYYGYTF
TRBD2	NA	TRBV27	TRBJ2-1	TGTGCCAGCAGCCTAGCGGGAGAAACCTACAATGAGCAGTTCTTC	CASSLAGETYNEQFF
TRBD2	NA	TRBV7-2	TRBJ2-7	TGTGCCAGCAGCTTTTATCCTTCTAGCGGTGCCTACGAGCAGTACTTC	CASSFYPSSGAYEQYF
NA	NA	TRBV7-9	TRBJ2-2	TGTGCCAGCAACAGGGATTCGAACACCGGGGAGCTGTTTTTT	CASNRDSNTGELFF
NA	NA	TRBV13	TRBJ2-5	TGTGCCAGCAGCCTTAATAACAGGGATAAAGAAGAGACCCAGTACTTC	CASSLNNRDKEETQYF